Each of the 16 T cell receptor beta chains below was sequenced from the same sample in a study of blood T cell repertoires in COVID-19. Here immunoSEQ multiplex PCR was the method, and the copy in TCRdb shows in-frame clones only, minus some. The sample contains 150,000 to 200,000 clones, over 80% of which appear only once. Sample: peripheral blood. The receptors derive from a woman in her 70s with COVID-19, enrolled during active disease.

This clone was seen only once. The gene calls are TRBV5-5 and TRBJ1-2, with 7 bases identical to TRBD1. The V gene's germline CDR1 is SGHKS and CDR2 YYEKEE (reference sequence). The CDR3 spans 13 residues. The ends lost 0 bases at V and 5 bases at J; junction bases unmatched: 1. The CDR3 loop reads CASSLAGGYGYTF. The CDR3 region has the DNA TGTGCCAGCAGCTTGGCAGGGGGGTATGGCTACACCTTC.

This chain joins TRBV6-2 or TRBV6-3 and TRBJ1-2, with 8 bases identical to TRBD1. Germline CDR1 reads MNHEY; CDR2 reads SVGEGT. V lost 5 bases and J lost 2; bases outside the gene matches: 7. The CDR3 is 15 residues long. CDR3 region: CASSPGQGRNYGYTF. DNA of the CDR3: TGTGCCAGCAGTCCCGGACAGGGAAGGAACTATGGCTACACCTTC.

This chain joins TRBV5-1 and TRBJ2-7, with D possibly being TRBD2 (5 bases). This CDR3 region has 15 residues. V was shortened by 0 bases and J by 4 bases, with 14 bases between the two germline ends. Germline-derived CDR1 and CDR2 are SGHRS and YFSETQ. The CDR3 region has the DNA TGCGCCAGCAGCTTGGGGCTAGCTAACTATTACGAGCAGTACTTC. As protein: CASSLGLANYYEQYF.

The chain links TRBV25-1 to TRBJ2-1, with 7 bases matching TRBD1. The germline V gene has CDR1 MGHDK and CDR2 SYGVNS. V dropped 5 bases and J dropped 6; count of bases not matched to a gene: 7. This CDR3 comprises 14 residues. CDR3 loop: CASSRDSKSNEQFF. DNA of the CDR3: TGTGCCAGCAGTCGGGACAGTAAAAGCAATGAGCAGTTCTTC.

The chain uses TRBV5-4 and TRBJ2-1; 13 nucleotides match TRBD2. CDR3 length equals 15 residues. Trimming removed 3 bases from V and 9 bases from J; junction bases left unmatched: 6. The V gene's germline CDR1 is SGHNT and CDR2 YYREEE (reference sequence). DNA of the CDR3: TGTGCCAGCAGCTCCGGGACTAGCGGGAAGGGTGAGCAGTTCTTC. It is translated as CASSSGTSGKGEQFF.

V and J are TRBV6-7 and TRBJ2-5; TRBD2 agrees at 7 bases. TRBV6-7 is an ORF for which the function is uncertain. Germline trimming cut 0 bases from V and 4 bases from J; bases unmatched to any gene: 5. The CDR3 totals 15 residues. Here the CDR3 DNA reads TGTGCCAGCAGTTACTCGAGAGCGGGACTAGAGACCCAGTACTTC. Its protein product is CASSYSRAGLETQYF.

The V call is TRBV4-2, the J call TRBJ1-2; D might be TRBD1 (5 bases). This CDR3 spans 14 amino acids. Trimming removed 0 bases at V and 8 bases at J, with 13 bases between. Germline lookup yields CDR1 LGHNA and CDR2 YNFKEQ. CDR3 amino acids: CASSQDPGEEGYTF. The CDR3 DNA sequence: TGTGCCAGCAGCCAAGACCCGGGGGAGGAAGGCTACACCTTC.

This CDR3 is CAWSEDDRAHNEQFF. The CDR3 nucleotides read TGTGCCTGGAGCGAAGACGACAGGGCCCACAATGAGCAGTTCTTC. The rearrangement uses TRBV30 and TRBJ2-1, with TRBD1 matching 7 bases. Germline CDR1 GTSNPN, CDR2 SVGIG (reference sequence). This CDR3 region has 15 residues. Losses at the gene ends were 3 bases for V and 5 bases for J; bases not matched to a gene: 10.

V gene TRBV5-4 combines with J gene TRBJ2-5; possibly TRBD2 for D (5 bases). The germline gives CDR1 SGHNT, CDR2 YYREEE (reference sequence). This CDR3 is built from 14 residues. With 6 bases removed from V and 4 bases from J, the gap between germline ends came to 16 bases. This chain's CDR3 is CASNSRSEGETQYF. The CDR3 DNA sequence: TGTGCCAGCAACTCCAGGAGTGAGGGAGAGACCCAGTACTTC.

J is TRBJ1-4 and V is TRBV7-2, with 8 bases lining up with TRBD1. The CDR3 covers 17 residues. Looked up from germline, CDR1 is SGHTA and CDR2 is FQGNSA. V lost 5 bases and J lost 8; bases outside the gene matches: 16. As DNA, the CDR3 is TGTGCCAGCAGCCCAGTAGGACAGGGCTTAGGAGGCGAAAAACTGTTTTTT. Its protein is CASSPVGQGLGGEKLFF.

The chain recombines TRBV27 with TRBJ2-3; 8 bases map to TRBD1. V shed 6 bases, J shed 5 bases, and the junction held 10 bases outside the gene matches. The CDR3 length is 15 residues. Germline lookup yields CDR1 MNHEY and CDR2 SMNVEV (reference sequence). CDR3 DNA sequence: TGTGCCAGCAGCCTCCGGACAGGGCAGTTAGATACGCAGTATTTT. It codes for CASSLRTGQLDTQYF.

The chain carries TRBV6-2 or TRBV6-3 and TRBJ2-1; D not certain. Germline V gene data show CDR1 as MNHEY and CDR2 as SVGEGT. The germline V and J ends were trimmed by 0 bases and 9 bases, with 18 bases remaining between them. This CDR3 has 16 amino acids. Here the CDR3 reads CASSYSPDEMGREQFF. DNA for the CDR3: TGTGCCAGCAGTTACTCCCCGGATGAGATGGGCCGTGAGCAGTTCTTC.

The rearrangement uses TRBV18 and TRBJ2-3, with D perhaps TRBD1 (6 bases). From germline, CDR1 is KGHSH and CDR2 LQKENI. V gave up 3 bases and J gave up 3 bases, with 13 bases separating them. The CDR3 contains 15 residues. The CDR3 DNA is TGTGCCAGCTCACCGTCTAACAGGGCAACAGATACGCAGTATTTT. Amino acid sequence: CASSPSNRATDTQYF.

This clone showed up just once. The J gene is TRBJ1-3, the V gene TRBV9; the D gene is possibly TRBD1 (6 bases). This CDR3 region has 15 residues. The V gene lost 2 bases and the J gene lost 0 bases, with 9 bases spanning the gap. The germline gives CDR1 SGDLS, CDR2 YYNGEE. DNA of the CDR3: TGTGCCAGCAGCGTCCTACAGGGCTCTGGAAACACCATATATTTT. It encodes CASSVLQGSGNTIYF.

This clone was detected only once. The chain employs TRBV5-6 and TRBJ1-2; D is perhaps TRBD1 (6 bases). V was trimmed by 4 bases and J by 0 bases, leaving 13 bases between them. CDR3 length: 15 residues. The V gene's germline CDR1 is SGHDT and CDR2 YYEEEE. The CDR3 region is CASSPGDLSNYGYTF. CDR3 DNA sequence: TGTGCCAGCAGCCCAGGGGATTTATCTAACTATGGCTACACCTTC.

The chain uses TRBV5-4 and TRBJ2-2; 12 bases line up with TRBD2. V shed 4 bases and J 6 bases; nucleotides not matched to a gene: 7. This CDR3 is 16 amino acids long. Germline V gene data show CDR1 as SGHNT and CDR2 as YYREEE (reference sequence). CDR3 amino acids: CASSLTSGSFAGELFF. As DNA, the CDR3 is TGTGCCAGCAGCCTGACTAGCGGGAGTTTTGCCGGGGAGCTGTTTTTT.